The T cell receptor beta chain described here comes from a study of CD8+ T cells in alopecia areata. Study-wide findings and caveats: Amid tofacitinib therapy, many expanded lesional clones stayed present in scalp and blood. Tofacitinib yielded significantly lower scalp clonality and fewer expanded CD8+ clones among the top 100.

Stated treatment: oral pan-JAK inhibitor, 5-10 mg twice daily. PBMCs served as the source from which CD4+ and CD8+ T cells were sorted. Germline V lookup: CDR1 SGHNT, CDR2 YYREEE (reference sequence). V dropped 4 bases and J dropped 2; count of bases not matched to a gene: 5. The CDR3 extends over 15 amino acids. For this clone: Its specificity is unknown.

It was cDNA, reverse transcribed from extracted RNA, that served as the sequencing template. The assay was immunoSEQ multiplex PCR, and TCRdb's table has in-frame clones only and misses some. The sample lists 90,000 to 120,000 clones, around 83% occurring once. This chain uses TRBV5-4 with TRBJ2-7, with 11 positions matching TRBD1. The TCR sequence derives from a human donor with alopecia areata. Sequences were derived from CD8+ T cells sorted from blood, sampled at week 24, from a patient treated with tofacitinib. CDR3 sequence (DNA): TGTGCCAGCAGCCTCGGGACAGGGGGAACCTACGAGCAGTACTTC. This codes for CASSLGTGGTYEQYF.